A selection of T cell receptor beta chains follows, all from one sample in a study of T-cell reconstitution after alpha-beta-depleted transplantation in children. TCRdb redid the calling of the PCR reads with MiXCR, one entry per CDR3 protein. This sample has 450,000 to 600,000 distinct CDR3 sequences, with around a third found just once. Sequenced material: PBMCs from the stem cell graft donor, taken from the stem cell graft. These receptors were taken from a human donor who donated a stem cell graft to a child with aplastic anemia. The CDR3 runs from the conserved cysteine through the conserved F or W. Each record gives: D gene, clone size, J gene, V gene, CDR3 DNA, CDR3 protein. A D gene is named only where the DNA matches it firmly. Clone size appears in some rows only: once, few, many, or a class for an expanded clone.

>-|-|TRBJ2-3|TRBV24-1
TGTGCCACCAGGGGTCAGAGCACAGATACGCAGTATTTT
CATRGQSTDTQYF
>-|few|TRBJ1-5|TRBV30
TGTGCCTGGAGTACCCCCCGGGGTAACAATCAGCCCCAGCATTTT
CAWSTPRGNNQPQHF
>-|-|TRBJ2-1|TRBV6-1
TGTGCCAGCAGTGAAACCACTAGTGGGGTACGGGATGAGCAGTTCTTC
CASSETTSGVRDEQFF
>-|-|TRBJ2-5|TRBV11-3
TGTGCCAGCAGCTTCGGGACCCAAGAGACCCAGTACTTC
CASSFGTQETQYF
>TRBD1|-|TRBJ2-1|TRBV20-1
TGCAGTGCTAGGGAGGGACAGGGATGGTATGAGCAGTTCTTC
CSAREGQGWYEQFF
>-|few|TRBJ2-2|TRBV9
TGTGCCAGCAGCGGGGTAGCCGGGGAGCTGTTTTTT
CASSGVAGELFF
>-|-|TRBJ1-1|TRBV12-3/TRBV12-4
TGTGCCAGCCCCAAGGGGTCATCCAAACCCGAAGCTTTCTTT
CASPKGSSKPEAFF
>TRBD1|-|TRBJ2-6|TRBV6-1
TGTGCCAGCAGCGAGGACAGGGATTTGGCAGGGGCCAACGTCCTGACTTTC
CASSEDRDLAGANVLTF
>TRBD2|-|TRBJ2-3|TRBV24-1
TGTGCCACCAGTGCCGGACTAGCGGGGCCAGGGGGGACAGATACGCAGTATTTT
CATSAGLAGPGGTDTQYF
>-|-|TRBJ1-1|TRBV30
TGTGCCTGGAGTGTATCCCCAGGGGCTGGCACTGAAGCTTTCTTT
CAWSVSPGAGTEAFF
>TRBD2|-|TRBJ2-1|TRBV20-1
TGCAGTGCTAGAGTTCGGTCTAGCGGGGGATCCTACAATGAGCAGTTCTTC
CSARVRSSGGSYNEQFF
>TRBD2|few|TRBJ2-5|TRBV20-1
TGCAGTGCTAGAGTGGCTAGCGGGAGTTGGGAGACCCAGTACTTC
CSARVASGSWETQYF
>TRBD2|few|TRBJ2-5|TRBV12-3/TRBV12-4
TGTGCCAGCAGTTTCGCGGGGGGCCAAGAGACCCAGTACTTC
CASSFAGGQETQYF
>-|-|TRBJ1-2|TRBV18
TGTGCCAGCTCAGGGACCGCAGCTAACTATGGCTACACCTTC
CASSGTAANYGYTF
>TRBD2|-|TRBJ2-3|TRBV9
TGTGCCAGCAGCCCCCGGGGGGGAAGAGAAGCAGATACGCAGTATTTT
CASSPRGGREADTQYF
>TRBD1|few|TRBJ1-1|TRBV29-1
TGCAGCGTTGATTCAGGGGGCTCTGAAGCTTTCTTT
CSVDSGGSEAFF
>TRBD1|few|TRBJ2-5|TRBV5-6
TGTGCCAGCAGCCAGTCCCGGACAGGAAGGCGGGAGACCCAGTACTTC
CASSQSRTGRRETQYF
>TRBD2|few|TRBJ2-1|TRBV11-2
TGTGCCAGCAGTCCAACTAGCGGGAGGCAGTTCTTC
CASSPTSGRQFF
>-|many|TRBJ2-1|TRBV20-1
TGCACTGCGGACCAAAACAATGAGCAGTTCTTC
CTADQNNEQFF
>-|few|TRBJ2-7|TRBV18
TGTGCCAGCTCACCGTCCGGTCTAACCTACGAGCAGTACTTC
CASSPSGLTYEQYF
>TRBD1|few|TRBJ2-5|TRBV12-3/TRBV12-4
TGTGCCAGCAGCCAGGCCGGACAGGGACTAGAGACCCAGTACTTC
CASSQAGQGLETQYF
>TRBD2|-|TRBJ2-1|TRBV12-5
TGTGCTAGTGGCCCGGGACTAGCCAATGAGCAGTTCTTC
CASGPGLANEQFF
>-|few|TRBJ2-5|TRBV12-3/TRBV12-4
TGTGCCAGCAGTTTAGGCCTGGGGGGGGCAGGGGGCGAGACCCAGTACTTC
CASSLGLGGAGGETQYF
>-|-|TRBJ1-1|TRBV12-3/TRBV12-4
TGTGCCAGTTCAGGCCCCCCGCTGAACACTGAAGCTTTCTTT
CASSGPPLNTEAFF
>-|few|TRBJ1-1|TRBV9
TGTGCCAGCAGCGTTACAGCTGACACTGAAGCTTTCTTT
CASSVTADTEAFF
>-|-|TRBJ2-4|TRBV12-3/TRBV12-4
TGTGCCAGCAGTCCACTAGCCAAAAACATTCAGTACTTC
CASSPLAKNIQYF
>-|-|TRBJ2-7|TRBV20-1
TGCAGTGCTAGAAACTCAGCGGTCGGCTACGAGCAGTACTTC
CSARNSAVGYEQYF
>TRBD1|-|TRBJ1-6|TRBV12-3/TRBV12-4
TGTGCCAGCAGCCCGGGGGACAGGGAGGGTTCACCCCTCCACTTT
CASSPGDREGSPLHF
>-|few|TRBJ1-4|TRBV7-8
TGTGCCAGCAGCTTCTTGACGGAGACTAATGAAAAACTGTTTTTT
CASSFLTETNEKLFF
>TRBD1|few|TRBJ2-7|TRBV12-3/TRBV12-4
TGTGCCAGCAGTTTTGGGGACAGGGGGAGCGAGCAGTACTTC
CASSFGDRGSEQYF
>-|-|TRBJ2-4|TRBV6-2/TRBV6-3
TGTGCCAGCATCGAGAGACGGCAAAACATTCAGTACTTC
CASIERRQNIQYF
>-|few|TRBJ1-2|TRBV6-1
TGTGCCAGCAGTGAAGGTCTGAGTACTAACTATGGCTACACCTTC
CASSEGLSTNYGYTF
>TRBD1|-|TRBJ2-4|TRBV19
TGTGCCAGTTCTAGTAGACAGGGTCCAAACATTCAGTACTTC
CASSSRQGPNIQYF
>TRBD2|few|TRBJ2-1|TRBV5-1
TGCGCCAGCAGCCCCACGGGGGGTGGGTACAATGAGCAGTTCTTC
CASSPTGGGYNEQFF
>-|-|TRBJ2-7|TRBV27
TGTGCCAGCAGTTTAGGAGGGACTCCGCGGTACGAGCAGTACTTC
CASSLGGTPRYEQYF
>-|few|TRBJ2-5|TRBV20-1
TGCAGTGCTAGAGATTTCCAGCGGATCCAAGAGACCCAGTACTTC
CSARDFQRIQETQYF
>TRBD1|-|TRBJ2-3|TRBV20-1
TGCAGTGCTAGTCGCCAGGGGGCTCGATATACGCAGTATTTT
CSASRQGARYTQYF
>-|few|TRBJ2-1|TRBV18
TGTGCCAGCTCACCATCCAGTAAGGGGCAGTTCTTC
CASSPSSKGQFF
>-|-|TRBJ1-1|TRBV18
TGTGCCAGCCAACCCGTCCCGGGGGCGAACACTGAAGCTTTCTTT
CASQPVPGANTEAFF
>-|many|TRBJ1-1|TRBV7-2
TGTGCCAGCAGCCCTTACCTGAACACTGAAGCTTTCTTT
CASSPYLNTEAFF
>-|-|TRBJ1-1|TRBV7-2
TGTGCCAGCAGGTTATATTCGCGGGGCACTGAAGCTTTCTTT
CASRLYSRGTEAFF
>TRBD1|-|TRBJ1-4|TRBV10-3
TGTGCCATCAGTGATGGGACAGGAGAAGTAAAACTGTTTTTT
CAISDGTGEVKLFF
>TRBD2|-|TRBJ2-5|TRBV11-2
TGTGCCAGCAGGCCCCAGGCTAGCGGGTGGGAGACCCAGTACTTC
CASRPQASGWETQYF
>-|-|TRBJ1-2|TRBV6-5
TGTGCCAGCAGTTACCGGGCCCACGGGGATGGCTACACCTTC
CASSYRAHGDGYTF
>-|few|TRBJ2-2|TRBV20-1
TGCAGTGCTAGAGTAAGCAGCAAACGATCGAACACCGGGGAGCTGTTTTTT
CSARVSSKRSNTGELFF